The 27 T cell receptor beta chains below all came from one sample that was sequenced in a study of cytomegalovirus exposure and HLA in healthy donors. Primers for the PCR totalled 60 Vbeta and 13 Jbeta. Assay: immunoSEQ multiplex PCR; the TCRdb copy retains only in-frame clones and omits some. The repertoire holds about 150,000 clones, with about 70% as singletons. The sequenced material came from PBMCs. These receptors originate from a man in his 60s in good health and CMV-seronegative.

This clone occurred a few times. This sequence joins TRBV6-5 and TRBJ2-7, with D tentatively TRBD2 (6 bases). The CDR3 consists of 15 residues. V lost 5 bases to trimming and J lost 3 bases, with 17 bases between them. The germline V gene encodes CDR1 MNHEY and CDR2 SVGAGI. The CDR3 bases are TGTGCCAGCAGTCCATGGACTGGGGGGAACTACGAGCAGTACTTC. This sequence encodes CASSPWTGGNYEQYF.

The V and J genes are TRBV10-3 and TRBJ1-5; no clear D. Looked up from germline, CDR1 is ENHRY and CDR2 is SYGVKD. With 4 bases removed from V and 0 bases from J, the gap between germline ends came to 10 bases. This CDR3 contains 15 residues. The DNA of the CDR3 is TGTGCCATCAGTGTCGGAGTCGATAGCAATCAGCCCCAGCATTTT. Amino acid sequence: CAISVGVDSNQPQHF.

CDR3 bases: TGTGCCACCAGCAGACGGGGGTCCGGAGGAAATACGCAGTATTTT. It specifies CATSRRGSGGNTQYF. The V gene is TRBV15, the J gene TRBJ2-3; the D gene is possibly TRBD2 (6 bases). Germline CDR1 and CDR2: LNHNV and YYDKDF (reference sequence). Trimming stripped 2 bases from V and 7 bases from J, with 16 bases between. The CDR3 is 15 residues long.

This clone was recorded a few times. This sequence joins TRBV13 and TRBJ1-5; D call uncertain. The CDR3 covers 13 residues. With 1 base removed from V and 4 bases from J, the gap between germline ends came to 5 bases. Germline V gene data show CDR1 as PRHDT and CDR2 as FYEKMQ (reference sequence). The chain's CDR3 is CASSLDGNQPQHF. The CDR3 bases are TGTGCCAGCAGCTTAGACGGGAATCAGCCCCAGCATTTT.

Here the CDR3 reads CASSPRIAAAYEQYF. The CDR3 DNA sequence: TGTGCCAGCAGCCCCCGAATAGCGGCTGCCTACGAGCAGTACTTC. The chain couples TRBV4-2 to TRBJ2-7; TRBD2 might be the D (6 bases). This CDR3 region has 15 residues. In germline, CDR1 is LGHNA, CDR2 YNFKEQ. Trimming stripped 4 bases from V and 2 bases from J, with 15 bases between.

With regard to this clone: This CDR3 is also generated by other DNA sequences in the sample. CDR3 bases: TGTGCCAGCAGCTTAAGGCAGGGAGGTTCGGGGGAGCTGTTTTTT. Translation gives CASSLRQGGSGELFF. V and J are TRBV7-9 and TRBJ2-2; D possibly corresponds to TRBD2 (6 bases). V was trimmed by 2 bases and J by 8 bases, leaving 15 bases between them. The CDR3 has 15 residues. The germline V gene encodes CDR1 SEHNR and CDR2 FQNEAQ (reference sequence).

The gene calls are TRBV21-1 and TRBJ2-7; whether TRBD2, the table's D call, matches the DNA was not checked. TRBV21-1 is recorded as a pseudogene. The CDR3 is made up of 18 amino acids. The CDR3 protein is CASSPGLAGEGGSYEQYF. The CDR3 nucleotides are TGTGCCAGCAGCCCGGGACTAGCGGGAGAGGGGGGATCCTACGAGCAGTACTTC.

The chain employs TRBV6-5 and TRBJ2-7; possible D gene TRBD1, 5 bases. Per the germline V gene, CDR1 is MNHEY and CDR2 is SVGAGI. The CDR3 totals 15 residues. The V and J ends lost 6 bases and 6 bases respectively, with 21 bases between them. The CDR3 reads CASSPFGAVPLEQYF. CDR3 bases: TGTGCCAGCAGCCCCTTTGGGGCAGTGCCTCTCGAGCAGTACTTC.

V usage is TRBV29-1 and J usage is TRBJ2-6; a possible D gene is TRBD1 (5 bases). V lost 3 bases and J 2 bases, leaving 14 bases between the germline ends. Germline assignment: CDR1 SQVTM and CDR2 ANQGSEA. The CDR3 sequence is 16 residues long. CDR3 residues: CSVEVFEGAGANVLTF. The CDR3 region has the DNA TGCAGCGTTGAGGTGTTTGAAGGGGCTGGGGCCAACGTCCTGACTTTC. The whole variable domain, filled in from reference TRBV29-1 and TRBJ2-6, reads SAVISQKPSRDICQRGTSLTIQCQVDSQVTMMFWYRQQPGQSLTLIATANQGSEATYESGFVIDKFPISRPNLTFSTLTVSNMSPEDSSIYLCSVEVFEGAGANVLTFGAGSRLTVL.

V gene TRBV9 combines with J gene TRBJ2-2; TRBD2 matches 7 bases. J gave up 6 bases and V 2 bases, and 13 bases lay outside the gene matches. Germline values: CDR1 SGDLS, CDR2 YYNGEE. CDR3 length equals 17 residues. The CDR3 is CASSVGGSRERAGELFF. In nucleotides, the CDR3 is TGTGCCAGCAGCGTGGGGGGGTCCAGGGAAAGGGCCGGGGAGCTGTTTTTT. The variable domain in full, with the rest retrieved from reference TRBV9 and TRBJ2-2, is DSGVTQTPKHLITATGQRVTLRCSPRSGDLSVYWYQQSLDQGLQFLIQYYNGEERAKGNILERFSAQQFPDLHSELNLSSLELGDSALYFCASSVGGSRERAGELFFGEGSRLTVL.

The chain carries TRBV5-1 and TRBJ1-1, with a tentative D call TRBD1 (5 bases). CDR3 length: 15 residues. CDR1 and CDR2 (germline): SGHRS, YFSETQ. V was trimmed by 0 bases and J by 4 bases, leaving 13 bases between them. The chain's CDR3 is CASSLDRKERTEAFF. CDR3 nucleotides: TGCGCCAGCAGCTTGGACAGGAAGGAGCGCACTGAAGCTTTCTTT.

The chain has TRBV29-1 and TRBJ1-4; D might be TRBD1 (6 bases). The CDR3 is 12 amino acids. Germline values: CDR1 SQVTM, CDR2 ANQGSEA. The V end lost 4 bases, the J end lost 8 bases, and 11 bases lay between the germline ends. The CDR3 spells CSVGRGAEKLFF. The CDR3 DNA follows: TGCAGCGTTGGCAGGGGCGCGGAAAAACTGTTTTTT.

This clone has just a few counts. CDR3 loop: CASSQPPGQGTGELFF. As DNA, the CDR3 is TGTGCCAGCAGCCAACCCCCCGGACAGGGGACCGGGGAGCTGTTTTTT. This rearrangement joins TRBV4-2 to TRBJ2-2, with TRBD1 matching over 9 bases. Trimming cost V 2 bases and J 5 bases; bases outside gene matches: 6. Germline CDR1 and CDR2: LGHNA and YNFKEQ. CDR3 length equals 16 residues.

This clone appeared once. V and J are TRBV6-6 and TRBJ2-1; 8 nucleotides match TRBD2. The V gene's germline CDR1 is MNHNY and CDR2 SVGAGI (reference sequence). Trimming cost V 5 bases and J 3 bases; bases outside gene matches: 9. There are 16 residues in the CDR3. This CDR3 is CASSLNSGEGYNEQFF. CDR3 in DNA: TGTGCCAGCAGTCTAAATAGCGGGGAGGGCTACAATGAGCAGTTCTTC.

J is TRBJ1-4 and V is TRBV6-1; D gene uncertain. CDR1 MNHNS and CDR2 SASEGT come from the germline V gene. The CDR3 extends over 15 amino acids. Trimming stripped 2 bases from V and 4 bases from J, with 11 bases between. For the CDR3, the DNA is TGTGCCAGCAGTGAAAGCGGCCGCCTTAATGAAAAACTGTTTTTT. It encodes CASSESGRLNEKLFF.

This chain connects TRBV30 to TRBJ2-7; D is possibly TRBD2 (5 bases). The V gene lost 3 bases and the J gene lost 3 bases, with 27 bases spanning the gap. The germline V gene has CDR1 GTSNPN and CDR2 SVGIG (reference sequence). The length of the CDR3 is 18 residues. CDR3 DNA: TGTGCCTGGAGCGGGCCGGGAAAGGGCAATGCTGCGTACTACGAGCAGTACTTC. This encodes CAWSGPGKGNAAYYEQYF.

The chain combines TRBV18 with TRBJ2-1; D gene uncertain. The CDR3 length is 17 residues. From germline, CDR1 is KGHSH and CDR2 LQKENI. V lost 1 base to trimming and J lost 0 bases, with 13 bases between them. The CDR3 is CASSPRSSLASYNEQFF. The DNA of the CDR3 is TGTGCCAGCTCACCACGTAGCAGCCTTGCCTCCTACAATGAGCAGTTCTTC.

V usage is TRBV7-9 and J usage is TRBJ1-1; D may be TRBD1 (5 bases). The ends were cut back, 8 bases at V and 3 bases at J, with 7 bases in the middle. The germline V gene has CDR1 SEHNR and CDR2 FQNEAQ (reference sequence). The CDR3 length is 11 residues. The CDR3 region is CASQGDTEAFF. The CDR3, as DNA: TGTGCCAGCCAGGGTGACACTGAAGCTTTCTTT.

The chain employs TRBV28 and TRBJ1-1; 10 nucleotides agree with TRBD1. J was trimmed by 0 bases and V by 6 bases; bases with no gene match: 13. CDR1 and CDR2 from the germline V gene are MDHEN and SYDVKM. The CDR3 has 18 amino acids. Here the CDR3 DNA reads TGTGCCAGCAGGGGGTACCTCGGGACAGGGGCCATGAACACTGAAGCTTTCTTT. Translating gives CASRGYLGTGAMNTEAFF.

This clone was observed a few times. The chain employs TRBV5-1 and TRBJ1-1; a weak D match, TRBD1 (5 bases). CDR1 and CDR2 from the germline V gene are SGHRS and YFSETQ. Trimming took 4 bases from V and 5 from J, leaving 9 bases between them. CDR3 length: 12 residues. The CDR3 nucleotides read TGCGCCAGCAGCACCTCAGGGACTGAAGCTTTCTTT. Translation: CASSTSGTEAFF.

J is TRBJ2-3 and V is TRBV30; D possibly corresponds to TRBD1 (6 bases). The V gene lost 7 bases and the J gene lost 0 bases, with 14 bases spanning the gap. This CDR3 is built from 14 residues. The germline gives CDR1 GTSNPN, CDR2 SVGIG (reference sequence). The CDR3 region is CASSGQTSTDTQYF. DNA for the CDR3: TGTGCCTCAAGCGGACAGACTAGCACAGATACGCAGTATTTT.

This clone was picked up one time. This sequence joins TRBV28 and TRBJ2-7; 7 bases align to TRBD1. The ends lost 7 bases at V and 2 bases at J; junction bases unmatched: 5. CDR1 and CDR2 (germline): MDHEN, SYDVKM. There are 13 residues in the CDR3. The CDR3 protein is CASKTGIPYEQYF. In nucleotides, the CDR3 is TGTGCCAGCAAGACAGGGATCCCCTACGAGCAGTACTTC.

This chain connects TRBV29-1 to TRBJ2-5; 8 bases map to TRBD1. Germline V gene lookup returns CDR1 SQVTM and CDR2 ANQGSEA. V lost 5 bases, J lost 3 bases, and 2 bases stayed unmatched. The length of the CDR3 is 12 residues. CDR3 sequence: CSVMTGEETQYF. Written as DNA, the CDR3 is TGCAGCGTTATGACAGGGGAAGAGACCCAGTACTTC.

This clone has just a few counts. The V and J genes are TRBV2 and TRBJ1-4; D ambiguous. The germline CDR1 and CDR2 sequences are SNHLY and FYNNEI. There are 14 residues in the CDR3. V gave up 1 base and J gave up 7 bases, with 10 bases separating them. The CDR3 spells CASSEGQEGEKLFF. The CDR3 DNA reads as TGTGCCAGCAGTGAAGGGCAGGAGGGTGAAAAACTGTTTTTT.

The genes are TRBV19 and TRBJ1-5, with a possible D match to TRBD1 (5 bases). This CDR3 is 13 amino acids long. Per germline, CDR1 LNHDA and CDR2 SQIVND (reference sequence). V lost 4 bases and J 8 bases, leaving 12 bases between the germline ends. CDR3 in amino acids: CASSRRGGEPQHF. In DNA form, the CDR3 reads TGTGCCAGTAGTAGGAGGGGTGGGGAGCCCCAGCATTTT.

The CDR3 here is CASSLGLAGGRTGELFF. The CDR3 DNA reads as TGTGCCAGCAGCTTAGGACTAGCGGGAGGCCGAACCGGGGAGCTGTTTTTT. V is TRBV7-2 and J is TRBJ2-2, with 13 bases fitting TRBD2. Germline V lookup: CDR1 SGHTA, CDR2 FQGNSA. The CDR3 totals 17 residues. V shed 1 base and J 5 bases; nucleotides not matched to a gene: 4.

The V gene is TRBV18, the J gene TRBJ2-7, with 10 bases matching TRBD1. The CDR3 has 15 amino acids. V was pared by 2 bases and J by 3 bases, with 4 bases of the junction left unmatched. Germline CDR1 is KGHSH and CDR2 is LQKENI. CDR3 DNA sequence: TGTGCCAGCTCACCAGGGGACAGGGGAATCTACGAGCAGTACTTC. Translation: CASSPGDRGIYEQYF.